This T cell receptor (beta chain) was found in a study of T cell repertoires in cytomegalovirus infection. Background on the study: Selection of CMV epitopes for the study included recently identified HLA-C-restricted and well-studied HLA-B-restricted ones. Both a matching HLA type and CMV infection were indicated by public TCR beta signatures.

A few counts support this clonotype. Its antigen is undetermined. There are 16 residues in the CDR3. Germline CDR1 and CDR2: MGHRA and YSYEKL. The ends were cut back, 0 bases at V and 7 bases at J, with 16 bases in the middle. TCRdb re-derived calls from the reads in MiXCR, one entry per CDR3 protein. The sample carries roughly 69,000 distinct CDR3 sequences, around 28% recorded once. Study-wide results and caveats: It was HLA-C-restricted CMV-specific TCR beta clonotypes that dominated the response ex vivo. Summed frequency of shared TCR beta families picked out CMV carriers who also had the relevant HLA.

The starting material was CD8+ T cells from cultured PBMCs, obtained from culture after CMV antigen stimulation. The V gene is TRBV4-1, the J gene TRBJ1-5, with a tentative D call TRBD1 (5 bases). The receptor was derived from a human donor in good health (CMV status not recorded). Some clones in this sample may be carry-over from other donors' samples. The CDR3 region has the DNA TGCGCCAGCAGCCAAGATGGCGGGTCAGGGAAACAGCCCCAGCATTTT. It is translated as CASSQDGGSGKQPQHF.